The following is a T cell receptor beta chain sequence with its context. Its antigen is currently unknown. This entry belongs to a study of radiation and T cells in renal cell carcinoma. General study results and limits: Pretreatment tumor biopsies were lacking, so baseline clonotypes are unknown.

The time point is: blood 4 weeks post-SBRT, at nephrectomy. Specified treatment: 15 Gy SBRT to primary tumor, nephrectomy 4 weeks later. After SBRT, blood was collected at 2 and 4 weeks, plus baseline. This renal cell carcinoma was of the clear cell type. The assay was immunoSEQ multiplex PCR, and TCRdb's table has in-frame clones only and misses some. The sample yields about 83,000 clones, approximately 87% seen once. Trimming removed 2 bases at V and 4 bases at J, with 15 bases between. The germline V gene has CDR1 SGHVS and CDR2 FNYEAQ. The CDR3 has 16 residues. The chain has TRBV7-6 and TRBJ2-1, with a tentative D call TRBD2 (5 bases). Sequenced material: blood, taken from a patient whose treatment included radiotherapy and nephrectomy. The origin of this receptor is a woman in her sixties or seventies with renal cell carcinoma. CDR3 region: CASSLTPPGGYNEQFF. In DNA, the CDR3 is TGTGCCAGCAGCTTAACCCCCCCAGGAGGATACAATGAGCAGTTCTTC.